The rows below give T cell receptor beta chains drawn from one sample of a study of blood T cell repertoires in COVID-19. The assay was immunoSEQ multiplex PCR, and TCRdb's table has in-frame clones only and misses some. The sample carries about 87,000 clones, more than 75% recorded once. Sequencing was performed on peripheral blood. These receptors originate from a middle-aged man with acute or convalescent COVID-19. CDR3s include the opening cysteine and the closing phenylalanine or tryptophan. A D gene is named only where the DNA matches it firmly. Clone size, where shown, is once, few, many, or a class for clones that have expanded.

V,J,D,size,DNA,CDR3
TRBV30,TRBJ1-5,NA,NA,TGTGCCTGGAGTGTAGGGGCTAGCAATCAGCCCCAGCATTTT,CAWSVGASNQPQHF
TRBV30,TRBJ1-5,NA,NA,TGTGCCTGGCAACTCCCTAATCAGCCCCAGCATTTT,CAWQLPNQPQHF
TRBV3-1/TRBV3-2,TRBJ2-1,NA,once,TGTGCCAGCAGCACGAGCCCGCACAATGAGCAGTTCTTC,CASSTSPHNEQFF
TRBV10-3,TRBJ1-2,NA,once,TGTGCCATCAGTGTTTCAGGGGACTATGGCTACACCTTC,CAISVSGDYGYTF
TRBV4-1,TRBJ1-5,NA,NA,TGCGCCAGCAGCCGATGGGGCGAGAGCAATCAGCCCCAGCATTTT,CASSRWGESNQPQHF
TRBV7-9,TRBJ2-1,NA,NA,TGTGCCAGCAGCTTATTCCGGTATGCGTACAATGAGCAGTTCTTC,CASSLFRYAYNEQFF
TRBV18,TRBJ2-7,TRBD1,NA,TGTGCCAGCTCACCTTCCGGGACAGGGATCCACGAGCAGTACTTC,CASSPSGTGIHEQYF
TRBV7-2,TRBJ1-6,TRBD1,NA,TGTGCCAGCAAATTAGGGACAGGAAATTCCTATAATTCACCCCTCCACTTT,CASKLGTGNSYNSPLHF
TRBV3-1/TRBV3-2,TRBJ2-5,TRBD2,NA,TGTGCCAGCAGGCTCGCGGGAGCGGCACCACAAGAGACCCAGTACTTC,CASRLAGAAPQETQYF
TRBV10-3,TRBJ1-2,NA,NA,TGTGCCATCAGTGAGGTGGCAGGGAAGTCTAACTATGGCTACACCTTC,CAISEVAGKSNYGYTF
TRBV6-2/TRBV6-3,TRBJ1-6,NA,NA,TGTGCCAGCAGTTACCTGGGACTCCGGAGCTCCTATAATTCACCCCTCCACTTT,CASSYLGLRSSYNSPLHF
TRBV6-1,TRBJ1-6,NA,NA,TGTGCCAGCAGTGAAAGGTCCCCCGGGACAAATTCACCCCTCCACTTT,CASSERSPGTNSPLHF
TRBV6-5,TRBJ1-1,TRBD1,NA,TGTGCCAGCAGTCCCCGGACAGGGAACACTGAAGCTTTCTTT,CASSPRTGNTEAFF
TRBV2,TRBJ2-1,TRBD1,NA,TGTGCCAGCAGAGGGACAGGGGACTACAATGAGCAGTTCTTC,CASRGTGDYNEQFF
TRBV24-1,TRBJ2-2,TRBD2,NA,TGTGCCACCGGGGGGGAGGGCCCGAACACCGGGGAGCTGTTTTTT,CATGGEGPNTGELFF
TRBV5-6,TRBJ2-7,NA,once,TGTGCCAGCAGCGTCGGCCCCGAGGGCGAGCAGTACTTC,CASSVGPEGEQYF
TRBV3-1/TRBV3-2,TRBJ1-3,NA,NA,TGTGCCAGCAGCCAAGAACTAGGGACTGGAAACACCATATATTTT,CASSQELGTGNTIYF
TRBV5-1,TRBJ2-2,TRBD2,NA,TGCGCCAGCAGCCCAGCGGGGGGAAACACCGGGGAGCTGTTTTTT,CASSPAGGNTGELFF
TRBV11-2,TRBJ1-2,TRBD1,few,TGTGCCAGCAGCGAGTGGGACAGGGGGGTCTATGGCTACACCTTC,CASSEWDRGVYGYTF
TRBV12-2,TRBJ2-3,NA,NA,TGTGCAAGTCGGAGAGGGCCGGGACAGAGCACAGATACGCAGTATTTT,CASRRGPGQSTDTQYF
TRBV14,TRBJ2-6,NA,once,TGTGCCAGCAGCCAAGGGAGATCTGCTGGGGCCAACGTCCTGACTTTC,CASSQGRSAGANVLTF
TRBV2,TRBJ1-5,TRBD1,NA,TGTGCCAGCAGTGAACAGGGGGCGCAGGTCAATCAGCCCCAGCATTTT,CASSEQGAQVNQPQHF
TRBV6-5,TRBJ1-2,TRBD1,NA,TGTGCCAGCAGCCGGGGGTTGGAGGGGGCCGTTGGCTACACCTTC,CASSRGLEGAVGYTF
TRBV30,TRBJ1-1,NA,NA,TGTGCCTGGAGTGTTATGAACACTGAAGCTTTCTTT,CAWSVMNTEAFF
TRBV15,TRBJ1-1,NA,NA,TGTGCCACCAGCAGAGATTCTACCAGCGTGGACACTGAAGCTTTCTTT,CATSRDSTSVDTEAFF
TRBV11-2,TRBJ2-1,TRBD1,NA,TGTGCCAGCAGCTTAGACAGGGGGCATGAGCAGTTCTTC,CASSLDRGHEQFF
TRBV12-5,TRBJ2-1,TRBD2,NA,TGTGCTAGTGCCATTAGCGGGGTTGTAAATGAGCAGTTCTTC,CASAISGVVNEQFF
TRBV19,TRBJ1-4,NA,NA,TGTGCCAGTAGTGTTAGAGGTGAAAAACTGTTTTTT,CASSVRGEKLFF
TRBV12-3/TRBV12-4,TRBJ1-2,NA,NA,TGTGCCAGCAGCCTGAGCAACTATGGCTACACCTTC,CASSLSNYGYTF
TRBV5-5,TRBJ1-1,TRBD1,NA,TGTGCCAGCAGCCGCACAGGGGGAGGATTTACTGAAGCTTTCTTT,CASSRTGGGFTEAFF
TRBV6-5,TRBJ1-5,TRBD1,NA,TGTGCCAGCAGTTACGGGACAGGGGACAATCAGCCCCAGCATTTT,CASSYGTGDNQPQHF
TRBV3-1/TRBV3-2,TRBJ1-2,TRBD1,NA,TGTGCCAGCAGCCAACGCGACAGGGGCAGTGACTATGGCTACACCTTC,CASSQRDRGSDYGYTF
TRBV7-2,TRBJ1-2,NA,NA,TGTGCCAGCAGCACCCGGGGGGTCTATGGCTACACCTTC,CASSTRGVYGYTF
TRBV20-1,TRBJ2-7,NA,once,TGCAGTGCCTCAGGTTCTTCCGAGCAGTACTTC,CSASGSSEQYF
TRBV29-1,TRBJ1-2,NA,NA,TGCAGCGCCGACCCGGGGGACTATGGCTACACCTTC,CSADPGDYGYTF
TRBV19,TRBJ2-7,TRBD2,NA,TGTGCCAGTAGTATCGGGGGGTTCTTCCCCTACGAGCAGTACTTC,CASSIGGFFPYEQYF
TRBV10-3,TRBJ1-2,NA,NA,TGTGCCATCAGTGGCACAGGGTATGGCTACACCTTC,CAISGTGYGYTF
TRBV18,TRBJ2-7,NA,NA,TGTGCCAGCTCATCGCGGGACGGCGTCTACGAGCAGTACTTC,CASSSRDGVYEQYF
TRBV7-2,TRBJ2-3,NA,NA,TGTGCCAGCAGCTTATTCGTCGGCGGGGCAGATACGCAGTATTTT,CASSLFVGGADTQYF
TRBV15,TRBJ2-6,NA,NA,TGTGCCACCAGCGACAGGTCTACTGGGGCCAACGTCCTGACTTTC,CATSDRSTGANVLTF
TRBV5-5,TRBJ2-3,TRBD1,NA,TGTGCCAGCATCATACTAGGGGGCGGAGATACGCAGTATTTT,CASIILGGGDTQYF
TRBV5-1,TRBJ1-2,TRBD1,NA,TGCGCCAGCAGCTTGGTTGGACAGGGTGGGGTTACGGGCTACACCTTC,CASSLVGQGGVTGYTF
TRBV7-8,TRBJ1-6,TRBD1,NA,TGTGCCAGCAGTCCGGACAGGGGCCCGTCACCCCTCCACTTT,CASSPDRGPSPLHF
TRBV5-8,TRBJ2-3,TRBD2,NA,TGTGCCAGCAGCTTGGGGACTAGCGGAGTAACTAGCACAGATACGCAGTATTTT,CASSLGTSGVTSTDTQYF
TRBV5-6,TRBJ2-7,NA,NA,TGTGCCAGCAGCGGGCACGAGCAGTACTTC,CASSGHEQYF
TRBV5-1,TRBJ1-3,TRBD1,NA,TGCGCCAGCAGCGGGGGGACAGCTGGAAACACCATATATTTT,CASSGGTAGNTIYF
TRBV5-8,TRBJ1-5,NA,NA,TGTGCCAGCCGGGAGTTTAGCAATCAGCCCCAGCATTTT,CASREFSNQPQHF
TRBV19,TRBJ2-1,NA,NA,TGTGCCAGTAGCGAGCAGGGTCCAAGGGTCAATGAGCAGTTCTTC,CASSEQGPRVNEQFF
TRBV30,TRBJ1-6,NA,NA,TGTGCCTGGAGCTCCGGCAGCGGATATAATTCACCCCTCCACTTT,CAWSSGSGYNSPLHF
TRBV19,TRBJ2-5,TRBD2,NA,TGTGCCAGTACTAGCGGGGGTCAAGAGACCCAGTACTTC,CASTSGGQETQYF
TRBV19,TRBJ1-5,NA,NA,TGTGCCAGTAGTAGAGGCAATCAGCCCCAGCATTTT,CASSRGNQPQHF
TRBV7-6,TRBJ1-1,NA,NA,TGTGCCAGCAGCTTAGGGGGAGGGGACACTGAAGCTTTCTTT,CASSLGGGDTEAFF
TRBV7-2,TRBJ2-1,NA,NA,TGTGCCAGCAGCCCCCACGAATTGCGGGGGCATAACAATGAGCAGTTCTTC,CASSPHELRGHNNEQFF
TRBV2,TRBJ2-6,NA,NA,TGTGCCAGCAGTGAAAAGACAGTATTCTCTGGGGCCAACGTCCTGACTTTC,CASSEKTVFSGANVLTF
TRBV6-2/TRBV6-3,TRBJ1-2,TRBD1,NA,TGTGCCAGCAGTTACACAGGGGATTATGGCTACACCTTC,CASSYTGDYGYTF
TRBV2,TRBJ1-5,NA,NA,TGTGCCAGCAGTGCGACAGGTATCAATCAGCCCCAGCATTTT,CASSATGINQPQHF
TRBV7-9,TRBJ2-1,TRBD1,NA,TGTGCCAGCAGCTTTGCGGACAGGGGTTACAATGAGCAGTTCTTC,CASSFADRGYNEQFF
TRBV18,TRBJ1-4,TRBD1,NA,TGTGCCAGCTCACCGTTGACAGGGCCCAATGAAAAACTGTTTTTT,CASSPLTGPNEKLFF
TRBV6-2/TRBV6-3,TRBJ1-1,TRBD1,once,TGTGCCAGCAGTGACCCCGGGACAGGGGAGGGGGCTGAAGCTTTCTTT,CASSDPGTGEGAEAFF
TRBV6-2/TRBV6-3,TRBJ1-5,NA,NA,TGTGCCAGCAGTCCGGGTAAACTACAAGATCAGCCCCAGCATTTT,CASSPGKLQDQPQHF